Presented here are 14 T cell receptor beta chains from one specimen sequenced in a study of T cells in Graves' hyperthyroidism and ophthalmopathy. RNA transcripts were the template for amplifying TCR beta CDR3 regions. RT-PCR in the first round (using the HTBI primer set) targeted the TCR CDR3. TCRdb reanalysed the multiplex PCR reads using MiXCR and keeps one entry per CDR3 protein. The table shows hundreds of thousands of distinct CDR3 sequences, with about 15% occurring only once. Sequenced: blood. These receptors originate from a woman in her late teens or twenties with Graves' ophthalmopathy.

In regard to this clonotype: Possible read error: a much larger clone is one base away. The chain joins TRBV13 to TRBJ1-1; D is unclear. The CDR3 extends over 13 amino acids. The germline gives CDR1 PRHDT, CDR2 FYEKMQ (reference sequence). For the CDR3, the DNA is TGTGTCAGCAGACCCCCCGGAGAAACTGAAGCTTTCTTT. This sequence encodes CVSRPPGETEAFF.

This chain links TRBV20-1 with TRBJ2-1; TRBD2 aligns across 11 bases. In germline, CDR1 is DFQATT, CDR2 SNEGSKA (reference sequence). The ends lost 0 bases at V and 7 bases at J; junction bases unmatched: 11. The CDR3 runs to 17 residues. CDR3: CSARDPLAGGPVNEQFF. CDR3 DNA sequence: TGCAGTGCTAGAGACCCATTAGCGGGGGGGCCGGTGAATGAGCAGTTCTTC.

At least ten counts were recorded for this clonotype. J is TRBJ1-1 and V is TRBV6-1; 7 nucleotides agree with TRBD1. V gave up 4 bases and J gave up 6 bases; unmatched junction bases: 5. Looked up from germline, CDR1 is MNHNS and CDR2 is SASEGT. The CDR3 is 13 amino acids. For the CDR3, the DNA is TGTGCCAGCAGTGCCAACAGGGGACCTGAAGCTTTCTTT. It codes for CASSANRGPEAFF.

This clonotype was seen at least ten times. J is TRBJ2-7 and V is TRBV10-3; D might be TRBD1 (5 bases). Per the germline V gene, CDR1 is ENHRY and CDR2 is SYGVKD. V dropped 4 bases and J dropped 4 bases, with 8 bases sitting between them. The CDR3 totals 12 residues. The DNA for the CDR3 is TGTGCCATCAGTGCCCAGGGATACGAGCAGTACTTC. Translating it yields CAISAQGYEQYF.

This clonotype was recorded only once. The rearrangement joins TRBV19 to TRBJ2-3; 8 nucleotides agree with TRBD2. The CDR3 extends over 16 amino acids. Trimming removed 3 bases from V and 2 bases from J; junction bases left unmatched: 7. Germline CDR1 and CDR2: LNHDA and SQIVND (reference sequence). CDR3: CASSIVRGGATDTQYF. The CDR3 nucleotides read TGTGCCAGTAGTATCGTTCGGGGGGGTGCCACAGATACGCAGTATTTT.

The chain uses TRBV6-5 and TRBJ2-2; TRBD1 might be the D (5 bases). The V and J ends lost 3 bases and 0 bases respectively, with 8 bases between them. Germline V lookup: CDR1 MNHEY, CDR2 SVGAGI. This CDR3 has 15 amino acids. The CDR3 sequence is CASSYQGANTGELFF. The CDR3 nucleotides read TGTGCCAGCAGTTATCAGGGTGCGAACACCGGGGAGCTGTTTTTT.

In this sample, this clonotype turned up a few times. The CDR3 coding sequence is TGTGCCTGGGTACGGGGACGTTACGAGCAGTACTTC. It yields the protein CAWVRGRYEQYF. The genes are TRBV30 and TRBJ2-7; D may match TRBD1 or TRBD2 (5 bases each). This CDR3 region has 12 residues. V gave up 5 bases and J gave up 4 bases, with 12 bases separating them. CDR1 and CDR2 (germline): GTSNPN, SVGIG (reference sequence).

This clonotype was seen a few times. The V call is TRBV2, the J call TRBJ1-1; 7 positions agree with TRBD1. Germline V gene data show CDR1 as SNHLY and CDR2 as FYNNEI. Losses at the gene ends were 5 bases for V and 1 base for J; bases not matched to a gene: 16. CDR3 length equals 18 residues. The CDR3 spells CASSPRFGQVERNTEAFF. CDR3 nucleotide sequence: TGTGCCAGCAGTCCACGATTTGGACAGGTTGAGAGGAACACTGAAGCTTTCTTT.

This clonotype was detected many times. V is TRBV7-2 and J is TRBJ1-4, with D possibly TRBD1 on 6 matching bases. The V gene lost 11 bases and the J gene lost 8 bases, with 18 bases spanning the gap. The germline CDR1 and CDR2 sequences are SGHTA and FQGNSA. CDR3 length equals 13 residues. CDR3 sequence reads: CASRGGSSEKLFF. CDR3 DNA sequence: TGTGCCTCTCGGGGGGGCTCTTCGGAAAAACTGTTTTTT.

This clonotype was observed many times. The CDR3 sequence is CAWNVGDISGNTIYF. The CDR3 region has the DNA TGTGCCTGGAATGTTGGGGATATCTCTGGAAACACCATATATTTT. The chain combines TRBV30 with TRBJ1-3; D is ambiguous. Germline V gives CDR1 GTSNPN, CDR2 SVGIG (reference sequence). This CDR3 contains 15 residues. Trimming shortened V by 4 bases and J by 0 bases, and 13 bases separated the two germline ends.

This clonotype came up many times. This chain connects TRBV7-8 to TRBJ2-1, with TRBD2 as a possible D gene (5 bases). Trimming cost V 4 bases and J 5 bases, with 9 bases left between them. CDR3 length equals 13 residues. In germline, CDR1 is SGHVS, CDR2 FQNEAQ. The CDR3 reads CASSSLGDNEQFF. CDR3 coding DNA: TGTGCCAGCAGCTCGCTCGGGGACAATGAGCAGTTCTTC.

Concerning this clonotype itself: A much more abundant neighbour one base away suggests this may be a read error. V is TRBV6-1 and J is TRBJ1-1; unclear D gene. Germline V gene lookup returns CDR1 MNHNS and CDR2 SASEGT. The CDR3 is 14 residues long. The V gene lost 2 bases and the J gene lost 4 bases, with 11 bases spanning the gap. CDR3 protein: CASSELQAGTEAFF. Here the CDR3 DNA reads TGTGCCAGCAGTGAACTGCAGGCTGGCACTGAAGCTTTCTTT.

This clonotype was seen at least ten times. The rearrangement links TRBV7-9 to TRBJ2-5; TRBD1 matches at 10 bases. V lost 5 bases, J lost 7 bases, and 13 bases stayed unmatched. The CDR3 length is 16 residues. The germline V gene has CDR1 SEHNR and CDR2 FQNEAQ (reference sequence). The CDR3 sequence: CASSPLGTGEAGTQYF. Here the CDR3 DNA reads TGTGCCAGCAGCCCCTTAGGGACAGGGGAGGCTGGGACCCAGTACTTC.

This clonotype appeared many times. CDR3 amino acids: CASSTPGQGLYSNQPQHF. The CDR3 DNA sequence: TGTGCCAGCAGTACCCCGGGACAGGGACTTTATAGCAATCAGCCCCAGCATTTT. The J gene is TRBJ1-5, the V gene TRBV6-1, with 9 positions matching TRBD1. Germline V gives CDR1 MNHNS, CDR2 SASEGT. Trimming took 5 bases from V and 0 from J; bases not matched to a gene: 11. This CDR3 region has 18 residues.